This passage covers 32 T cell receptor beta chains from one sample sequenced in a study of cytomegalovirus exposure and HLA in healthy donors. The primer mix had 60 Vbeta and 13 Jbeta primers. This table comes from immunoSEQ multiplex PCR, and its TCRdb copy is limited to in-frame clones, with some not included. The sample lists 75,000 to 90,000 clones, around 78% occurring once. Sequencing was done on a sample of PBMCs. The source of these receptors is a middle-aged man in good health and CMV-seronegative.

The chain couples TRBV15 to TRBJ1-1; 7 bases align to TRBD1. Trimming at V came to 5 bases and at J to 1 base, leaving 7 bases not matched to a gene. CDR1 is LNHNV and CDR2 is YYDKDF in the germline V gene (reference sequence). This CDR3 is 15 amino acids long. In DNA, the CDR3 is TGTGCCACCAGCTCCGGCCGGACAGGGAACACTGAAGCTTTCTTT. This sequence encodes CATSSGRTGNTEAFF. The full variable domain, in which reference TRBV15 and TRBJ1-1 provide the parts outside the CDR3, is DAMVIQNPRYQVTQFGKPVTLSCSQTLNHNVMYWYQQKSSQAPKLLFHYYDKDFNNEADTPDNFQSRRPNTSFCFLDIRSPGLGDTAMYLCATSSGRTGNTEAFFGQGTRLTVV.

This chain links TRBV7-6 with TRBJ2-7; 12 nucleotides align to TRBD2. The junction had 3 bases not matched to a gene; V was cut back by 5 bases and J by 4 bases. The germline CDR1 and CDR2 sequences are SGHVS and FNYEAQ. CDR3 length: 14 amino acids. Here the CDR3 DNA reads TGTGCCAGCAGCGTGACTAGCGGGAGATACGAGCAGTACTTC. It encodes CASSVTSGRYEQYF. Full variable domain (missing parts from reference TRBV7-6 and TRBJ2-7): GAGVSQSPRYKVTKRGQDVALRCDPISGHVSLYWYRQALGQGPEFLTYFNYEAQQDKSGLPNDRFSAERPEGSISTLTIQRTEQRDSAMYRCASSVTSGRYEQYFGPGTRLTVT.

This rearrangement joins TRBV6-5 to TRBJ2-1, with a possible D match to TRBD2 (5 bases). CDR3 length: 13 amino acids. Germline values: CDR1 MNHEY, CDR2 SVGAGI. V lost 6 bases and J lost 7, with 13 bases in between. Here the CDR3 DNA reads TGTGCCAGCAGCGGGATAACGGGGAATGAGCAGTTCTTC. It codes for CASSGITGNEQFF.

The CDR3 DNA sequence: TGTGCCAGCAGCCCGGTCCTCGGGGGTGAAAAACTGTTTTTT. The encoded protein is CASSPVLGGEKLFF. The V and J genes are TRBV7-2 and TRBJ1-4; D perhaps matches TRBD1 (5 bases). Trimming stripped 5 bases from V and 7 bases from J, with 14 bases between. In germline, CDR1 is SGHTA, CDR2 FQGNSA. This CDR3 spans 14 amino acids. The full variable domain, with the rest looked up from reference TRBV7-2 and TRBJ1-4, is GAGVSQSPSNKVTEKGKDVELRCDPISGHTALYWYRQSLGQGLEFLIYFQGNSAPDKSGLPSDRFSAERTGGSVSTLTIQRTQQEDSAVYLCASSPVLGGEKLFFGSGTQLSVL.

There are a few counts of this clone. The chain joins TRBV4-2 to TRBJ2-3, with 7 bases fitting TRBD2. Germline CDR1 is LGHNA and CDR2 is YNFKEQ. CDR3 size: 19 residues. The J segment lost 2 bases and the V segment lost 0 bases, leaving 14 bases of the junction unmatched. CDR3: CASSQDVGVVAGNTDTQYF. In nucleotides, the CDR3 is TGTGCCAGCAGCCAAGACGTAGGTGTAGTAGCGGGCAACACAGATACGCAGTATTTT.

The chain links TRBV28 to TRBJ2-7; a weak D match, TRBD1 (6 bases). V was trimmed by 2 bases and J by 2 bases, leaving 10 bases between them. Germline CDR1 is MDHEN and CDR2 is SYDVKM. The CDR3 consists of 14 residues. The CDR3 is CASSLRTVPYEQYF. In nucleotides, the CDR3 is TGTGCCAGCAGTTTAAGGACAGTCCCCTACGAGCAGTACTTC.

The chain employs TRBV28 and TRBJ1-3; 7 nucleotides agree with TRBD1. The CDR3 runs 15 residues. Trimming cost V 6 bases and J 3 bases; bases outside gene matches: 8. Germline CDR1 is MDHEN and CDR2 is SYDVKM. The chain's CDR3 is CASRLTGADGNTIYF. The CDR3 DNA sequence: TGTGCCAGCAGGCTTACAGGGGCCGATGGAAACACCATATATTTT. The variable domain in full, completed from reference TRBV28 and TRBJ1-3, reads DVKVTQSSRYLVKRTGEKVFLECVQDMDHENMFWYRQDPGLGLRLIYFSYDVKMKEKGDIPEGYSVSREKKERFSLILESASTNQTSMYLCASRLTGADGNTIYFGEGSWLTVV.

The rearrangement uses TRBV28 and TRBJ1-2; D gene uncertain. This CDR3 comprises 11 residues. Germline V gives CDR1 MDHEN, CDR2 SYDVKM. DNA of the CDR3: TGTGGTGCCGGTTTTAACTATGGCTACACCTTC. It encodes CGAGFNYGYTF.

This chain connects TRBV5-1 to TRBJ2-1; 8 bases are a match to TRBD2. CDR1 and CDR2 from the germline V gene are SGHRS and YFSETQ. The CDR3 loop spans 14 amino acids. The V segment lost 6 bases and the J segment 7 bases; nucleotides outside the gene matches: 9. CDR3 bases: TGCGCCAGCAAAAGCGGGAGTTCTGTTAATGAGCAGTTCTTC. Amino acid sequence: CASKSGSSVNEQFF.

The CDR3 DNA reads as TGTGCCAGCAGTGAGCGGCCCCAGCATTTT. Translation: CASSERPQHF. This chain joins TRBV6-1 and TRBJ1-5; D gene unclear. Trimming stripped 3 bases from V and 9 bases from J, with 3 bases between. The length of the CDR3 is 10 residues. Germline CDR1 reads MNHNS; CDR2 reads SASEGT.

In nucleotides, the CDR3 is TGTGCCAGCAGTTACGGCGGGAGGATCACTGAGCAGTTCTTC. Protein sequence: CASSYGGRITEQFF. The rearrangement uses TRBV6-5 and TRBJ2-1; 8 bases match TRBD2. With V trimmed by 2 bases and J by 9 bases, 6 bases remained unmatched. Looked up from germline, CDR1 is MNHEY and CDR2 is SVGAGI. The length of the CDR3 is 14 residues.

V is TRBV4-1 and J is TRBJ2-7; 7 bases line up with TRBD1. V lost 1 base, J lost 3 bases, and 12 bases stayed unmatched. The CDR3 totals 17 residues. The germline V gene encodes CDR1 MGHRA and CDR2 YSYEKL. The CDR3 DNA reads TGCGCCAGCAGCCAAGCGCCCGCGACAGGGCTTATCTACGAGCAGTACTTC. Amino acids: CASSQAPATGLIYEQYF.

This clone came up a few times. The CDR3 DNA reads as TGTGCCTGGAGTGTACTAGCTTACCAAGAGACCCAGTACTTC. Translation: CAWSVLAYQETQYF. The chain couples TRBV30 to TRBJ2-5, with D perhaps matching TRBD2 (6 bases). There are 14 residues in the CDR3. The V end was cut by 0 bases, the J end by 0 bases, with 8 bases between. The germline CDR1 and CDR2 sequences are GTSNPN and SVGIG (reference sequence).

The rearrangement uses TRBV7-3 and TRBJ2-3; TRBD1 agrees at 9 bases. V shed 5 bases and J 0 bases; nucleotides not matched to a gene: 6. This CDR3 spans 16 amino acids. Germline lookup yields CDR1 SGHTA and CDR2 FQGTGA. The CDR3, as DNA: TGTGCCAGCAGCCCCGACAGGGGGAGAAGCACAGATACGCAGTATTTT. Translated: CASSPDRGRSTDTQYF.

The J gene is TRBJ2-2, the V gene TRBV9, with 7 bases that match TRBD1. CDR3 length: 14 residues. From germline, CDR1 is SGDLS and CDR2 YYNGEE. Trimming removed 1 base from V and 5 bases from J; junction bases left unmatched: 2. The chain's CDR3 is CASSVTGVTGELFF. CDR3 bases: TGTGCCAGCAGCGTAACAGGGGTGACCGGGGAGCTGTTTTTT.

This clone was counted a single time. V is TRBV9 and J is TRBJ2-3; 13 bases line up with TRBD2. The CDR3 totals 15 residues. With V trimmed by 6 bases and J by 8 bases, 9 bases remained unmatched. CDR1 is SGDLS and CDR2 is YYNGEE in the germline V gene. CDR3 region: CASNIPGTSGTTQYF. In nucleotides, the CDR3 is TGTGCCAGCAACATACCCGGGACTAGCGGGACTACGCAGTATTTT.

The chain joins TRBV7-8 to TRBJ2-3; the D gene is possibly TRBD2 (6 bases). This CDR3 spans 15 amino acids. Germline-derived CDR1 and CDR2 are SGHVS and FQNEAQ. The V and J ends lost 0 bases and 7 bases respectively, with 14 bases between them. CDR3 DNA: TGTGCCAGCAGCTTAGCGCGGGATCCGGTGTATACGCAGTATTTT. This codes for CASSLARDPVYTQYF. The full variable domain, with the rest looked up from reference TRBV7-8 and TRBJ2-3, is GAGVSQSPRYKVAKRGQDVALRCDPISGHVSLFWYQQALGQGPEFLTYFQNEAQLDKSGLPSDRFFAERPEGSVSTLKIQRTQQEDSAVYLCASSLARDPVYTQYFGPGTRLTVL.

DNA for the CDR3: TGTGCCAGCAGAGAAATTCGGGGTCAAAATTCACCCCTCCACTTT. It yields the protein CASREIRGQNSPLHF. The V call is TRBV6-6, the J call TRBJ1-6; D is unresolved. CDR3 size: 15 residues. Germline V gene data show CDR1 as MNHNY and CDR2 as SVGAGI (reference sequence). Deletions cut 6 bases from V and 7 bases from J, with 16 bases between.

J is TRBJ1-6 and V is TRBV11-2, with 9 nucleotides matching TRBD1. The CDR3 sequence is 17 residues long. J was trimmed by 5 bases and V by 1 base; bases with no gene match: 6. Germline values: CDR1 SGHAT, CDR2 FQNNGV. This chain's CDR3 is CASSLVGTGINNSPLHF. Written as DNA, the CDR3 is TGTGCCAGCAGCTTAGTGGGGACAGGGATTAATAATTCACCCCTCCACTTT.

The CDR3 loop is CASSVVTSGIGEQFF. CDR3 nucleotide sequence: TGTGCCAGCAGTGTAGTGACTAGCGGGATAGGGGAGCAGTTCTTC. The rearrangement links TRBV2 to TRBJ2-1; TRBD2 aligns across 11 bases. CDR1 is SNHLY and CDR2 is FYNNEI in the germline V gene. The length of the CDR3 is 15 residues. The J segment lost 10 bases and the V segment lost 4 bases, leaving 9 bases of the junction unmatched.

The J gene is TRBJ2-7, the V gene TRBV5-4; D may be TRBD2 (6 bases). CDR1 SGHNT and CDR2 YYREEE come from the germline V gene (reference sequence). The V end lost 3 bases, the J end lost 5 bases, and 21 bases lay between the germline ends. The CDR3 contains 16 residues. CDR3 in DNA: TGTGCCAGCAGCTCTTCTATGGGAGGCCCCCCTAACGAGCAGTACTTC. This encodes CASSSSMGGPPNEQYF.

This chain uses TRBV5-1 with TRBJ2-5; 9 nucleotides line up with TRBD2. Germline trimming cut 4 bases from V and 2 bases from J; bases unmatched to any gene: 6. The CDR3 has 15 residues. Per the germline V gene, CDR1 is SGHRS and CDR2 is YFSETQ. This chain's CDR3 is CASSIQTSGQETQYF. CDR3 nucleotide sequence: TGCGCCAGCAGCATTCAGACTAGCGGTCAAGAGACCCAGTACTTC.

This rearrangement joins TRBV7-2 to TRBJ2-6; 10 positions agree with TRBD1. Germline assignment: CDR1 SGHTA and CDR2 FQGNSA. The CDR3 loop spans 19 amino acids. The J segment lost 0 bases and the V segment lost 1 base, leaving 6 bases of the junction unmatched. The CDR3 sequence: CASSLVTGGSSSGANVLTF. CDR3 nucleotides: TGTGCCAGCAGCTTAGTGACAGGGGGCTCGAGCTCTGGGGCCAACGTCCTGACTTTC. Full variable domain (rest looked up from reference TRBV7-2 and TRBJ2-6): GAGVSQSPSNKVTEKGKDVELRCDPISGHTALYWYRQSLGQGLEFLIYFQGNSAPDKSGLPSDRFSAERTGGSVSTLTIQRTQQEDSAVYLCASSLVTGGSSSGANVLTFGAGSRLTVL.

The chain uses TRBV5-1 and TRBJ2-1, with 7 bases fitting TRBD2. Losses at the gene ends were 1 base for V and 5 bases for J; bases not matched to a gene: 6. Germline assignment: CDR1 SGHRS and CDR2 YFSETQ. The CDR3 is 15 residues long. The DNA for the CDR3 is TGCGCCAGCAGCTTGAGGCTAGCGGAAAACAATGAGCAGTTCTTC. This translates into CASSLRLAENNEQFF.

This clone was recorded a few times. The V call is TRBV7-9, the J call TRBJ1-2; 8 positions agree with TRBD1. The CDR3 spans 18 residues. Germline V gives CDR1 SEHNR, CDR2 FQNEAQ (reference sequence). V was clipped by 2 bases and J by 0 bases; unmatched bases: 11. This CDR3 reads CASSLSADRGSSNYGYTF. The CDR3 DNA follows: TGTGCCAGCAGCTTATCGGCTGACAGGGGCTCGTCTAACTATGGCTACACCTTC.

This clone was seen a few times. The chain recombines TRBV25-1 with TRBJ1-1; 7 nucleotides line up with TRBD1. The CDR3 loop spans 13 amino acids. After removal of 5 bases from V and 6 bases from J, the junction contained 6 bases not matched to a gene. Germline V gene lookup returns CDR1 MGHDK and CDR2 SYGVNS. CDR3 DNA: TGTGCCAGCAGTCGAACAGGGGACGCTGAAGCTTTCTTT. Translated: CASSRTGDAEAFF.

The chain couples TRBV7-9 to TRBJ1-5; D is perhaps TRBD1 (5 bases). CDR1 and CDR2 (germline): SEHNR, FQNEAQ (reference sequence). V shed 5 bases and J shed 3 bases, with 11 bases lying between them. CDR3 length equals 14 residues. CDR3 amino acids: CASSAKGVNQPQHF. In nucleotides, the CDR3 is TGTGCCAGCAGCGCGAAAGGGGTCAATCAGCCCCAGCATTTT.

The rearrangement links TRBV5-6 to TRBJ2-7, with 11 bases lining up with TRBD2. The J segment lost 5 bases and the V segment lost 4 bases, leaving 5 bases of the junction unmatched. The CDR3 spans 14 residues. CDR1 SGHDT and CDR2 YYEEEE come from the germline V gene. CDR3 residues: CASSLLAGVNEQYF. CDR3 sequence (DNA): TGTGCCAGCAGCCTACTAGCGGGAGTGAACGAGCAGTACTTC.

The chain joins TRBV5-4 to TRBJ1-2; no clear D gene. The CDR3 is 15 amino acids. CDR1 is SGHNT, CDR2 YYREEE, per germline (reference sequence). V was pared by 0 bases and J by 7 bases, with 16 bases between. The CDR3 DNA is TGTGCCAGCAGCTTGGGGCGTGCGGGGTCCTCTGGCTACACCTTC. It is translated as CASSLGRAGSSGYTF.

The chain employs TRBV18 and TRBJ2-7; 8 nucleotides match TRBD2. The CDR3 is 15 residues long. Germline loops: CDR1 KGHSH, CDR2 LQKENI. After removal of 3 bases from V and 4 bases from J, the junction contained 8 bases not matched to a gene. CDR3 amino acids: CASSPIIAGPYEQYF. CDR3 sequence (DNA): TGTGCCAGCTCACCTATAATAGCGGGACCATACGAGCAGTACTTC. Filled out from reference TRBV18 and TRBJ2-7, the complete variable domain reads NAGVMQNPRHLVRRRGQEARLRCSPMKGHSHVYWYRQLPEEGLKFMVYLQKENIIDESGMPKERFSAEFPKEGPSILRIQQVVRGDSAAYFCASSPIIAGPYEQYFGPGTRLTVT.

The chain carries TRBV6-5 and TRBJ1-5, with 8 bases fitting TRBD1. After removal of 5 bases from V and 2 bases from J, the junction contained 5 bases not matched to a gene. Germline CDR1 MNHEY, CDR2 SVGAGI. This CDR3 spans 15 amino acids. CDR3 nucleotide sequence: TGTGCCAGCAGTAAGACAGGGGTGCGCAATCAGCCCCAGCATTTT. It is translated as CASSKTGVRNQPQHF.

The chain links TRBV28 to TRBJ2-6; 9 nucleotides match TRBD1. From germline, CDR1 is MDHEN and CDR2 SYDVKM. V trimming: 4 bases; J trimming: 4 bases; junction bases outside the gene matches: 17. The CDR3 runs to 20 residues. The CDR3 DNA sequence: TGTGCCAGCAGTTCCTTCCTTCCGGGACAGGGATCAGCGGGGGCCAACGTCCTGACTTTC. Translated: CASSSFLPGQGSAGANVLTF.